This TCR beta chain was sequenced during a study of T-cell memory formation after mild COVID-19. MiXCR, applied by TCRdb to the 5' RACE reads, yields one record per CDR3 protein. Found here are around 300,000 distinct CDR3 sequences, roughly an eighth of them singletons; the top ten hold roughly 21%. Germline assignment: CDR1 MNHEY and CDR2 SVGEGT. This CDR3 contains 13 residues. V was pared by 6 bases and J by 9 bases, with 10 bases of the junction left unmatched. The rearrangement links TRBV6-2 or TRBV6-3 to TRBJ2-7; TRBD1 matches at 8 bases. The receptor was isolated from a man younger than 30 who had mild COVID-19 (a few samples of this study predate the infection). Cell type and time point are not known. Sequences were obtained from PBMCs or a T cell subset sorted from them (not recorded which). As DNA, the CDR3 is TGTGCCAGCAGAAGTGACAGGGGTTTAGGGCAGTACTTC. Amino acids: CASRSDRGLGQYF.